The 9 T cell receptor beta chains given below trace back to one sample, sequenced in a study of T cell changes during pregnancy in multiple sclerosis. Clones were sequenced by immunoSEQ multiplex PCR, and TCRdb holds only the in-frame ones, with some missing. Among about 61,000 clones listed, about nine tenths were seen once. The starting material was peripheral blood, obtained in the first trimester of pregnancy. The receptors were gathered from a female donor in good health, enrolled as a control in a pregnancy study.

The CDR3 is CASTGVSGTGELFF. The DNA of the CDR3 is TGTGCCAGCACGGGGGTTTCGGGCACCGGGGAGCTGTTTTTT. The chain is built from TRBV27 and TRBJ2-2; maybe TRBD2 (6 bases). Looked up from germline, CDR1 is MNHEY and CDR2 is SMNVEV (reference sequence). This CDR3 has 14 residues. V lost 7 bases, J lost 4 bases, and 13 bases lay in between.

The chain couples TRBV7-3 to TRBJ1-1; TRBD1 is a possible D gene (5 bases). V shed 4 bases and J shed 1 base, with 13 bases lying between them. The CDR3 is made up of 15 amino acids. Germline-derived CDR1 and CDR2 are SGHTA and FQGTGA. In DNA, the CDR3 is TGTGCCAGCAGCTCAAACCCCGGACAGAACACTGAAGCTTTCTTT. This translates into CASSSNPGQNTEAFF.

Here the CDR3 DNA reads TGTGCCAGCAGTGAAGCGCTAGGTCATCAAGAGACCCAGTACTTC. Protein sequence: CASSEALGHQETQYF. The chain links TRBV6-1 to TRBJ2-5; D is unclear. The germline V gene has CDR1 MNHNS and CDR2 SASEGT. V gave up 0 bases and J gave up 2 bases, with 10 bases separating them. The CDR3 extends over 15 amino acids.

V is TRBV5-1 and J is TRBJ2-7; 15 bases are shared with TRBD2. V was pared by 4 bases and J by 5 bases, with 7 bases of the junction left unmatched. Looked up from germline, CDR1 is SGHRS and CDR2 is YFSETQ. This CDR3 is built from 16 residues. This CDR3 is CASSPGLAGGPDEQYF. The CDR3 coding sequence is TGCGCCAGCAGCCCTGGACTAGCGGGGGGGCCGGACGAGCAGTACTTC.

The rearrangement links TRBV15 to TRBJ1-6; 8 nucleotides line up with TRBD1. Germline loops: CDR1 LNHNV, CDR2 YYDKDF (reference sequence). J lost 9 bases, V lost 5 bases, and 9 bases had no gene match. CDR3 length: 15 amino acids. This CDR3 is CATSGNRGMGSPLHF. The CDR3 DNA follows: TGTGCCACCAGCGGTAACAGGGGGATGGGTTCACCCCTCCACTTT.

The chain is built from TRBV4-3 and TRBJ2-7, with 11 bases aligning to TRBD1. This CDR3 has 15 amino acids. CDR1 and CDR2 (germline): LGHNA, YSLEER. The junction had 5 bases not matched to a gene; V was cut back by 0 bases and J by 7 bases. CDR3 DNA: TGCGCCAGCAGCCAAGAACCCGGGACAGGGGGTGAGCAGTACTTC. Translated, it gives CASSQEPGTGGEQYF.

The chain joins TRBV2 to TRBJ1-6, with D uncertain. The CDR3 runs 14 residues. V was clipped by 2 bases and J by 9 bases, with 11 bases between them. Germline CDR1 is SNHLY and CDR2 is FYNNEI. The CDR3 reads CASSEHLTGSPLHF. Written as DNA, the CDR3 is TGTGCCAGCAGTGAACACCTAACGGGTTCACCCCTCCACTTT.

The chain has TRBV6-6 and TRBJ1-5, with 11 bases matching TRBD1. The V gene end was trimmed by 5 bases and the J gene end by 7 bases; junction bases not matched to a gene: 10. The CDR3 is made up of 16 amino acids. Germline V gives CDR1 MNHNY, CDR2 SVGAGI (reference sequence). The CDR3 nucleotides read TGTGCCAGCAGTCCCGGACAGGGGGCGACTCGGCAGCCCCAGCATTTT. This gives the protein CASSPGQGATRQPQHF.

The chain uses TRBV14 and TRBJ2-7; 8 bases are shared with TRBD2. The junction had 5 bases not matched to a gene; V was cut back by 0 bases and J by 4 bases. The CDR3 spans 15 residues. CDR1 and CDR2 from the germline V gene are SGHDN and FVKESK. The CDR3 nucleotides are TGTGCCAGCAGCCAAGAACTCGGGAGGGATTACGAGCAGTACTTC. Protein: CASSQELGRDYEQYF.